These 15 T cell receptor beta chains share one sample of origin, sequenced in a study of shared T cell receptors in the human thymus. Assay: immunoSEQ multiplex PCR; the TCRdb copy retains only in-frame clones and omits some. This table has approximately 580,000 clones, approximately 80% appearing once. This sample was also put to use in a study of human thymus T cells.

The material sequenced was thymocytes. Every receptor here comes from a boy under two years old with a congenital heart defect.

The J gene is TRBJ2-7, the V gene TRBV7-9, with 8 bases fitting TRBD1. This CDR3 spans 17 amino acids. Germline V lookup: CDR1 SEHNR, CDR2 FQNEAQ (reference sequence). The V segment lost 1 base and the J segment 5 bases; nucleotides outside the gene matches: 13. The CDR3 is CASSLVLATGAKNEQYF. CDR3 bases: TGTGCCAGCAGCTTAGTCTTAGCGACAGGGGCTAAAAACGAGCAGTACTTC.

CDR3 residues: CAISPVGDRGSLSYEQYF. CDR3 in DNA: TGTGCCATCAGCCCCGTGGGGGACAGGGGGTCCCTCTCCTACGAGCAGTACTTC. This rearrangement joins TRBV10-3 to TRBJ2-7; 11 nucleotides match TRBD1. Losses at the gene ends were 6 bases for V and 0 bases for J; bases not matched to a gene: 13. The CDR3 consists of 18 residues. The germline CDR1 and CDR2 sequences are ENHRY and SYGVKD.

The rearrangement joins TRBV11-1 to TRBJ1-5, with no clear D. V gave up 6 bases and J gave up 5 bases, with 20 bases separating them. The CDR3 totals 16 residues. The germline V gene has CDR1 SGHAT and CDR2 FQDESV (reference sequence). In DNA, the CDR3 is TGTGCCAGCAGTCCTCGACCGGACGGGGAGGATCAGCCCCAGCATTTT. Residues: CASSPRPDGEDQPQHF.

The chain joins TRBV11-1 to TRBJ2-7, with TRBD1 identical over 11 bases. The V gene's germline CDR1 is SGHAT and CDR2 FQDESV (reference sequence). CDR3 length: 16 amino acids. J gave up 3 bases and V 5 bases, and 9 bases lay outside the gene matches. Here the CDR3 DNA reads TGTGCCAGCAGCCGACGCAGGACAGGGGGCAGCTACGAGCAGTACTTC. Translated, it gives CASSRRRTGGSYEQYF.

In this sample, this clone turned up a few times. The J gene is TRBJ1-5, the V gene TRBV14, with D possibly being TRBD1 (6 bases). With 1 base removed from V and 4 bases from J, the gap between germline ends came to 8 bases. The CDR3 spans 14 residues. Germline CDR1 is SGHDN and CDR2 is FVKESK. The CDR3 nucleotides are TGTGCCAGCAGCCAAGCACAGGGAAATCAGCCCCAGCATTTT. It translates to CASSQAQGNQPQHF.

The chain recombines TRBV5-6 with TRBJ1-5, with a tentative D call TRBD1 (6 bases). In germline, CDR1 is SGHDT, CDR2 YYEEEE. This CDR3 is 14 amino acids long. V was trimmed by 4 bases and J by 3 bases, leaving 11 bases between them. In DNA, the CDR3 is TGTGCCAGCAGCCCCTGGACAGTCAATCAGCCCCAGCATTTT. This codes for CASSPWTVNQPQHF.

This clone appeared once. The rearrangement uses TRBV4-3 and TRBJ2-7, with 8 nucleotides matching TRBD1. Unmatched junction bases numbered 27, after V lost 3 bases and J lost 2 bases. The CDR3 spans 22 residues. Germline CDR1 is LGHNA and CDR2 is YSLEER. CDR3 sequence: CASSHQRWPGGLGQGQPYEQYF. In nucleotides, the CDR3 is TGCGCCAGCAGCCACCAAAGGTGGCCGGGTGGTCTCGGACAGGGCCAACCCTACGAGCAGTACTTC.

The rearrangement links TRBV30 to TRBJ1-2, with 8 bases lining up with TRBD1. There are 15 residues in the CDR3. Germline loops: CDR1 GTSNPN, CDR2 SVGIG (reference sequence). Germline trimming cut 0 bases from V and 9 bases from J; bases unmatched to any gene: 12. The CDR3 loop reads CAWSVPPDRDWSYTF. The CDR3 bases are TGTGCCTGGAGTGTCCCGCCGGACAGGGACTGGAGCTACACCTTC.

This chain links TRBV27 with TRBJ1-2; 9 bases fit TRBD1. This CDR3 is built from 13 residues. Germline V gene data show CDR1 as MNHEY and CDR2 as SMNVEV (reference sequence). The J segment lost 8 bases and the V segment lost 6 bases, leaving 7 bases of the junction unmatched. CDR3 region: CASSRDRVGGYTF. Here the CDR3 DNA reads TGTGCCAGCAGCCGGGACAGGGTCGGGGGCTACACCTTC.

This clone was detected once. This chain connects TRBV28 to TRBJ1-5; TRBD1 matches 7 bases. After removal of 1 base from V and 0 bases from J, the junction contained 3 bases not matched to a gene. The CDR3 contains 16 residues. CDR1 and CDR2 (germline): MDHEN, SYDVKM. The CDR3 reads CASSLSGQDSNQPQHF. The DNA of the CDR3 is TGTGCCAGCAGTTTATCCGGACAGGATAGCAATCAGCCCCAGCATTTT.

This clone was seen more than once but under ten times. The chain has TRBV13 and TRBJ1-1, with a tentative D call TRBD1 (6 bases). Germline V CDR1 and CDR2: PRHDT, FYEKMQ (reference sequence). The CDR3 runs 13 residues. The V gene lost 0 bases and the J gene lost 7 bases, with 9 bases spanning the gap. The CDR3 bases are TGTGCCAGCAGCTTAGGCCGGGACATTGAAGCTTTCTTT. Translation: CASSLGRDIEAFF.

J is TRBJ2-5 and V is TRBV4-1; 8 nucleotides agree with TRBD2. The V segment lost 1 base and the J segment 1 base; nucleotides outside the gene matches: 5. Germline V gene lookup returns CDR1 MGHRA and CDR2 YSYEKL. The CDR3 is 16 residues long. In DNA form, the CDR3 reads TGCGCCAGCAGCCAAGGCTTACTAGCGGCCCAAGAGACCCAGTACTTC. Protein product: CASSQGLLAAQETQYF.

V usage is TRBV4-3 and J usage is TRBJ2-7; D ambiguous. CDR3 length: 15 amino acids. The ends were cut back, 2 bases at V and 2 bases at J, with 13 bases in the middle. Per the germline V gene, CDR1 is LGHNA and CDR2 is YSLEER. CDR3 nucleotides: TGCGCCAGCAGCCAAATTCCCACAGCTACCTACGAGCAGTACTTC. This gives the protein CASSQIPTATYEQYF.

This clone showed up just a few times. The chain has TRBV7-2 and TRBJ2-7, with TRBD1 identical over 8 bases. Germline CDR1 SGHTA, CDR2 FQGNSA. The CDR3 is made up of 14 amino acids. Losses at the gene ends were 3 bases for V and 5 bases for J; bases not matched to a gene: 6. CDR3 bases: TGTGCCAGCAGCTTTACGGACAGGGAGCACGAGCAGTACTTC. Its protein product is CASSFTDREHEQYF.

The rearrangement joins TRBV6-1 to TRBJ2-7; the D gene is possibly TRBD1 (6 bases). V was shortened by 4 bases and J by 2 bases, with 9 bases between the two germline ends. The CDR3 loop spans 13 amino acids. Per the germline V gene, CDR1 is MNHNS and CDR2 is SASEGT. CDR3 nucleotide sequence: TGTGCCAGCAGTGGCAGGGGAGCCTACGAGCAGTACTTC. This sequence encodes CASSGRGAYEQYF.